This note documents a single T cell receptor beta chain sequence. Profiling relied on immunoSEQ multiplex PCR, and the TCRdb table lists in-frame clones only, not all of them. In the table there are about 67,000 clones, 80% to 95% of which are singletons. The V gene's germline CDR1 is LNHDA and CDR2 SQIVND (reference sequence). V dropped 9 bases and J dropped 1 base, with 15 bases sitting between them. The CDR3 loop spans 14 amino acids. The data were taken from a study of T cell changes during pregnancy in multiple sclerosis. This rearrangement joins TRBV19 to TRBJ1-1; D gene uncertain. Sequenced material: peripheral blood, taken in the first trimester of pregnancy. The clonotype originates from a female donor with multiple sclerosis, enrolled in a pregnancy study. The CDR3 DNA follows: TGTGCCAGCACCACGAGAAGAGGGAACACTGAAGCTTTCTTT. Protein product: CASTTRRGNTEAFF.